These T cell receptor beta chains were read from a single sample in a study of cytomegalovirus exposure and HLA in healthy donors. Sequencing was performed with immunoSEQ multiplex PCR; in TCRdb, only in-frame clones are kept and a portion is missing. Among 60,000 to 90,000 clones listed, 70% to 80% were seen once. The material sequenced was PBMCs. The receptors originated from a woman between 45 and 65 years old in good health and CMV-seropositive. Both conserved end residues are part of each CDR3. The order of the fields is D gene, J gene, CDR3 length, clone size, V gene, CDR3 protein, CDR3 DNA. D genes are given only for firm matches. The size of a clone is reported for some rows only, either as once, few or many, or as a class for expanded clones.

D: TRBD1
J: TRBJ2-5
length: 14
size: .
V: TRBV7-9
CDR3: CASSLAGGDETQYF
DNA: TGTGCCAGCAGCTTAGCAGGGGGCGATGAGACCCAGTACTTC

D: TRBD2
J: TRBJ2-3
length: 15
size: .
V: TRBV7-3
CDR3: CASSPERGYTDTQYF
DNA: TGTGCCAGCAGCCCAGAGCGGGGTTACACAGATACGCAGTATTTT

D: TRBD1
J: TRBJ2-7
length: 14
size: .
V: TRBV11-2
CDR3: CASSLGTGSYEQYF
DNA: TGTGCCAGCAGCTTAGGGACAGGGTCCTACGAGCAGTACTTC

D: TRBD2
J: TRBJ2-3
length: 13
size: few
V: TRBV28
CDR3: CAISGGSEDTQYF
DNA: TGTGCCATTAGCGGGGGGTCTGAAGATACGCAGTATTTT

D: .
J: TRBJ2-7
length: 12
size: .
V: TRBV18
CDR3: CASSPGRYEQYF
DNA: TGTGCCAGCTCACCAGGTAGATACGAGCAGTACTTC

D: .
J: TRBJ1-4
length: 15
size: .
V: TRBV28
CDR3: CASSLAQVINEKLFF
DNA: TGTGCCAGCAGTTTGGCCCAGGTTATTAATGAAAAACTGTTTTTT

D: TRBD1
J: TRBJ1-5
length: 14
size: .
V: TRBV28
CDR3: CASSRRGFNQPQHF
DNA: TGTGCCAGCAGTCGCAGGGGGTTCAATCAGCCCCAGCATTTT

D: .
J: TRBJ1-1
length: 11
size: .
V: TRBV27
CDR3: CASKRDTEAFF
DNA: TGTGCCAGTAAGAGGGACACTGAAGCTTTCTTT

D: TRBD1
J: TRBJ2-5
length: 16
size: .
V: TRBV5-1
CDR3: CASSLAGTGLQETQYF
DNA: TGCGCCAGCAGCTTGGCTGGGACAGGGCTCCAAGAGACCCAGTACTTC

D: TRBD2
J: TRBJ2-3
length: 15
size: .
V: TRBV30
CDR3: CAWSGLAGGTDTQYF
DNA: TGTGCCTGGAGTGGACTAGCGGGAGGCACAGATACGCAGTATTTT

D: TRBD2
J: TRBJ2-4
length: 20
size: .
V: TRBV18
CDR3: CASSPGLAGGKATAKNIQYF
DNA: TGTGCCAGCTCTCCTGGACTAGCGGGGGGAAAAGCAACGGCCAAAAACATTCAGTACTTC

D: .
J: TRBJ1-2
length: 14
size: once
V: TRBV30
CDR3: CARSSAITYYGYTF
DNA: TGTGCCCGCTCATCAGCGATCACCTACTATGGCTACACCTTC

D: .
J: TRBJ2-3
length: 18
size: once
V: TRBV19
CDR3: CASSPVAAGAEGTDTQYF
DNA: TGTGCCAGTAGTCCGGTAGCGGCGGGGGCGGAGGGCACAGATACGCAGTATTTT

D: TRBD1
J: TRBJ2-1
length: 14
size: once
V: TRBV10-3
CDR3: CAISMGQGNNEQFF
DNA: TGTGCCATCAGTATGGGACAGGGAAACAATGAGCAGTTCTTC

D: .
J: TRBJ1-5
length: 14
size: few
V: TRBV6-7
CDR3: CASSYSDRNQPQHF
DNA: TGTGCCAGCAGTTACTCCGACAGGAATCAGCCCCAGCATTTT

D: .
J: TRBJ1-5
length: 16
size: .
V: TRBV28
CDR3: CASRPRGGFYNQPQHF
DNA: TGTGCCAGCAGGCCGCGGGGAGGATTTTACAATCAGCCCCAGCATTTT

D: TRBD2
J: TRBJ2-7
length: 17
size: once
V: TRBV7-2
CDR3: CASSSWTSGRLAYEQYF
DNA: TGTGCCAGCAGCTCCTGGACTAGCGGGAGATTGGCCTACGAGCAGTACTTC

D: TRBD1
J: TRBJ1-2
length: 15
size: .
V: TRBV4-1
CDR3: CASSQDSQGAQGYTF
DNA: TGCGCCAGCAGCCAAGATTCGCAGGGGGCTCAGGGCTACACCTTC

D: TRBD1
J: TRBJ1-2
length: 16
size: .
V: TRBV7-8
CDR3: CASSLAPGTGVDDYTF
DNA: TGTGCCAGCAGCTTAGCCCCCGGGACAGGGGTGGACGACTACACCTTC

D: .
J: TRBJ2-1
length: 15
size: once
V: TRBV19
CDR3: CASSDSFPSYNEQFF
DNA: TGTGCCAGTTCGGACTCCTTCCCGTCCTACAATGAGCAGTTCTTC

D: .
J: TRBJ1-1
length: 14
size: few
V: TRBV7-8
CDR3: CASSLPGGRTEAFF
DNA: TGTGCCAGCAGCTTACCCGGGGGACGCACTGAAGCTTTCTTT

D: .
J: TRBJ2-3
length: 15
size: .
V: TRBV9
CDR3: CASSPRGVGTDTQYF
DNA: TGTGCCAGCAGCCCGCGCGGCGTCGGTACAGATACGCAGTATTTT

D: .
J: TRBJ1-2
length: 15
size: medium-sized
V: TRBV28
CDR3: CASSPPLVGDYGYTF
DNA: TGTGCCAGCAGTCCCCCCTTGGTGGGAGACTATGGCTACACCTTC

D: TRBD1
J: TRBJ2-7
length: 14
size: .
V: TRBV29-1
CDR3: CSVRFRGQNYEQYF
DNA: TGCAGCGTGCGTTTTAGGGGACAGAACTACGAGCAGTACTTC

D: .
J: TRBJ1-5
length: 14
size: .
V: TRBV6-5
CDR3: CASSSITGNQPQHF
DNA: TGTGCCAGCAGTTCCATCACAGGGAATCAGCCCCAGCATTTT

D: TRBD1
J: TRBJ2-3
length: 15
size: .
V: TRBV10-1
CDR3: CASSSGTGSTDTQYF
DNA: TGCGCCAGCAGCTCCGGGACAGGGAGCACAGATACGCAGTATTTT

D: TRBD1
J: TRBJ1-2
length: 14
size: few
V: TRBV5-6
CDR3: CASSFTGGVGGYTF
DNA: TGTGCCAGCAGCTTCACAGGGGGAGTGGGTGGCTACACCTTC

D: TRBD2
J: TRBJ2-7
length: 14
size: .
V: TRBV18
CDR3: CASSKADGGYEQYF
DNA: TGTGCCAGCTCAAAGGCAGACGGGGGGTACGAGCAGTACTTC

D: TRBD2
J: TRBJ2-1
length: 16
size: .
V: TRBV5-8
CDR3: CASRMLAGAGVNEQFF
DNA: TGTGCCAGCAGGATGCTAGCGGGGGCCGGTGTCAATGAGCAGTTCTTC

D: TRBD2
J: TRBJ2-1
length: 14
size: once
V: TRBV9
CDR3: CASGLAGIYNEQFF
DNA: TGTGCCAGCGGACTAGCGGGGATCTACAATGAGCAGTTCTTC

D: TRBD2
J: TRBJ2-1
length: 15
size: .
V: TRBV7-2
CDR3: CASSFKAGGGNEQFF
DNA: TGTGCCAGCAGCTTCAAAGCGGGAGGAGGCAATGAGCAGTTCTTC

D: .
J: TRBJ1-2
length: 16
size: .
V: TRBV7-8
CDR3: CASSFLAYDSIYGYTF
DNA: TGTGCCAGCAGCTTCTTAGCGTACGATAGTATCTATGGCTACACCTTC

D: .
J: TRBJ1-4
length: 14
size: .
V: TRBV28
CDR3: CASSLLTGGEKLFF
DNA: TGTGCCAGCAGTTTACTGACAGGAGGAGAAAAACTGTTTTTT

D: TRBD1
J: TRBJ2-7
length: 15
size: .
V: TRBV5-1
CDR3: CASSPGQAGPNEQYF
DNA: TGCGCCAGCAGCCCCGGACAGGCGGGCCCAAACGAGCAGTACTTC

D: TRBD1
J: TRBJ1-6
length: 15
size: many
V: TRBV7-2
CDR3: CASSLDRGRNSPLHF
DNA: TGTGCCAGCAGCTTAGACAGGGGGCGTAATTCACCCCTCCACTTT

D: TRBD2
J: TRBJ2-1
length: 15
size: once
V: TRBV7-6
CDR3: CASTLRASGDNEQFF
DNA: TGTGCCAGCACCCTTAGGGCTAGCGGGGACAATGAGCAGTTCTTC

D: .
J: TRBJ2-7
length: 16
size: .
V: TRBV28
CDR3: CASSSLNSGGPYEQYF
DNA: TGTGCCAGCAGTTCGCTGAATAGCGGAGGGCCCTACGAGCAGTACTTC

D: .
J: TRBJ2-2
length: 12
size: .
V: TRBV11-3
CDR3: CASSSEFGELFF
DNA: TGTGCCAGCAGCTCGGAGTTCGGGGAGCTGTTTTTT

D: .
J: TRBJ1-2
length: 15
size: .
V: TRBV4-3
CDR3: CASSQGFMRDYGYTF
DNA: TGCGCCAGCAGCCAAGGATTTATGCGGGACTATGGCTACACCTTC

D: TRBD1
J: TRBJ2-4
length: 15
size: medium-sized
V: TRBV4-1
CDR3: CASSQSPATGGGGYF
DNA: TGCGCCAGCAGCCAATCCCCCGCGACAGGGGGGGGCGGGTACTTC

D: TRBD1
J: TRBJ2-5
length: 16
size: .
V: TRBV11-2
CDR3: CASSHWTGVGRETQYF
DNA: TGTGCCAGCAGCCATTGGACAGGGGTTGGACGAGAGACCCAGTACTTC

D: TRBD1
J: TRBJ2-1
length: 13
size: .
V: TRBV30
CDR3: CAWSGGTDNEQFF
DNA: TGTGCCTGGAGTGGGGGGACAGATAATGAGCAGTTCTTC

D: .
J: TRBJ1-6
length: 15
size: few
V: TRBV6-5
CDR3: CASRPMGEGNSPLHF
DNA: TGTGCCAGCAGGCCGATGGGGGAGGGAAATTCACCCCTCCACTTT

D: TRBD1
J: TRBJ2-6
length: 18
size: .
V: TRBV10-1
CDR3: CASSDSGGADSGANVLTF
DNA: TGCGCCAGCAGTGACTCAGGGGGCGCGGACTCTGGGGCCAACGTCCTGACTTTC

D: .
J: TRBJ2-3
length: 15
size: .
V: TRBV18
CDR3: CASSPQADPTDTQYF
DNA: TGTGCCAGCTCACCGCAAGCGGATCCCACAGATACGCAGTATTTT

D: TRBD1
J: TRBJ2-4
length: 16
size: .
V: TRBV7-2
CDR3: CASTLAGTVAKNIQYF
DNA: TGTGCCAGCACCCTAGCCGGGACAGTAGCCAAAAACATTCAGTACTTC

D: TRBD1
J: TRBJ2-5
length: 15
size: .
V: TRBV7-9
CDR3: CSSSSPGQGQETQYF
DNA: TGTTCCAGCAGCTCACCCGGACAGGGACAAGAGACCCAGTACTTC

D: .
J: TRBJ1-2
length: 13
size: few
V: TRBV6-1
CDR3: CASSLSGLGSYTF
DNA: TGTGCCAGCTCCCTCTCCGGCCTCGGGAGCTACACCTTC

D: .
J: TRBJ2-1
length: 15
size: .
V: TRBV11-3
CDR3: CASSIDSPGGNEQFF
DNA: TGTGCCAGCAGCATCGATTCACCAGGTGGCAATGAGCAGTTCTTC

D: .
J: TRBJ1-2
length: 14
size: .
V: TRBV18
CDR3: CASSPPAGIYGYTF
DNA: TGTGCCAGCTCACCACCAGCAGGCATCTATGGCTACACCTTC

D: TRBD1
J: TRBJ2-3
length: 14
size: .
V: TRBV10-3
CDR3: CAIKAGQGADTQYF
DNA: TGTGCCATCAAGGCGGGACAGGGGGCGGATACGCAGTATTTT

D: .
J: TRBJ2-1
length: 15
size: .
V: TRBV28
CDR3: CASSFGLTSYNEQFF
DNA: TGTGCCAGCAGTTTTGGACTAACTTCCTACAATGAGCAGTTCTTC

D: .
J: TRBJ2-3
length: 17
size: .
V: TRBV5-1
CDR3: CASSLVGSLPGTDTQYF
DNA: TGCGCCAGCAGCTTGGTGGGGAGCCTCCCTGGCACAGATACGCAGTATTTT

D: .
J: TRBJ2-5
length: 18
size: few
V: TRBV11-2
CDR3: CASSLEGGWTIPRETQYF
DNA: TGTGCCAGCAGCTTAGAGGGGGGTTGGACTATCCCCCGAGAGACCCAGTACTTC

D: .
J: TRBJ1-4
length: 10
size: .
V: TRBV29-1
CDR3: CSVDIGRLFF
DNA: TGCAGCGTTGATATCGGTAGACTGTTTTTT